A selection of T cell receptor beta chains follows, all from one sample in a study of cytomegalovirus exposure and HLA in healthy donors. Some clones are missing from TCRdb's copy, which holds only in-frame ones; the method was immunoSEQ multiplex PCR. The table lists 150,000 to 200,000 clones, approximately 80% of them singletons. What was sequenced was PBMCs. The receptors shown here come from a young man in good health and CMV-seropositive. CDR3s include the opening cysteine and the closing phenylalanine or tryptophan. A D gene is named only where the DNA matches it firmly. Only some rows state a clone size, as once, few, many or a class for expanded clones.

D	V	J	size	DNA	CDR3
.	TRBV6-6	TRBJ2-7	.	TGTGCCAGCAGTTCCAATTACGAGCAGTACTTC	CASSSNYEQYF
TRBD2	TRBV2	TRBJ2-6	.	TGTGCCAGAGAGCGGGGTTCAGGGGCCAACGTCCTGACTTTC	CARERGSGANVLTF
.	TRBV11-1	TRBJ2-7	.	TGTGCCAGCAGCTTACTACAGGGCTCCTACGAGCAGTACTTC	CASSLLQGSYEQYF
TRBD1	TRBV5-4	TRBJ2-7	.	TGTGCCGCCAGCCCTGGGACAGGGGATCAATACGAGCAGTACTTC	CAASPGTGDQYEQYF
.	TRBV6-5	TRBJ1-2	once	TGTGCCAGCAGCCTTGCAGAGTCAGGGATAAGTGGCTACACCTTC	CASSLAESGISGYTF
TRBD2	TRBV19	TRBJ2-7	.	TGTGCCAGTAGTATGACTAGCGGGGGAACTAGCTCCTACGAGCAGTACTTC	CASSMTSGGTSSYEQYF
.	TRBV27	TRBJ2-2	.	TGTGCCAGCAGACAGATCGAGATTAGCGGGGAGCTGTTTTTT	CASRQIEISGELFF
.	TRBV6-1	TRBJ1-5	.	TGTGCCAGCAGTGATGGAACCGGGGTGCAGCCCCAGCATTTT	CASSDGTGVQPQHF
TRBD1	TRBV5-1	TRBJ1-2	.	TGCGCCAGCAGGGGACAGGGGCTGAGCTATGGCTACACCTTC	CASRGQGLSYGYTF
TRBD1	TRBV5-6	TRBJ2-7	.	TGTGCCAGCAACTCCGGGACAGATTTTTACGAGCAGTACTTC	CASNSGTDFYEQYF
.	TRBV25-1	TRBJ1-2	.	TGTGCCAGCAGTTCCCCCGGGGATACCCAATATGGCTACACCTTC	CASSSPGDTQYGYTF